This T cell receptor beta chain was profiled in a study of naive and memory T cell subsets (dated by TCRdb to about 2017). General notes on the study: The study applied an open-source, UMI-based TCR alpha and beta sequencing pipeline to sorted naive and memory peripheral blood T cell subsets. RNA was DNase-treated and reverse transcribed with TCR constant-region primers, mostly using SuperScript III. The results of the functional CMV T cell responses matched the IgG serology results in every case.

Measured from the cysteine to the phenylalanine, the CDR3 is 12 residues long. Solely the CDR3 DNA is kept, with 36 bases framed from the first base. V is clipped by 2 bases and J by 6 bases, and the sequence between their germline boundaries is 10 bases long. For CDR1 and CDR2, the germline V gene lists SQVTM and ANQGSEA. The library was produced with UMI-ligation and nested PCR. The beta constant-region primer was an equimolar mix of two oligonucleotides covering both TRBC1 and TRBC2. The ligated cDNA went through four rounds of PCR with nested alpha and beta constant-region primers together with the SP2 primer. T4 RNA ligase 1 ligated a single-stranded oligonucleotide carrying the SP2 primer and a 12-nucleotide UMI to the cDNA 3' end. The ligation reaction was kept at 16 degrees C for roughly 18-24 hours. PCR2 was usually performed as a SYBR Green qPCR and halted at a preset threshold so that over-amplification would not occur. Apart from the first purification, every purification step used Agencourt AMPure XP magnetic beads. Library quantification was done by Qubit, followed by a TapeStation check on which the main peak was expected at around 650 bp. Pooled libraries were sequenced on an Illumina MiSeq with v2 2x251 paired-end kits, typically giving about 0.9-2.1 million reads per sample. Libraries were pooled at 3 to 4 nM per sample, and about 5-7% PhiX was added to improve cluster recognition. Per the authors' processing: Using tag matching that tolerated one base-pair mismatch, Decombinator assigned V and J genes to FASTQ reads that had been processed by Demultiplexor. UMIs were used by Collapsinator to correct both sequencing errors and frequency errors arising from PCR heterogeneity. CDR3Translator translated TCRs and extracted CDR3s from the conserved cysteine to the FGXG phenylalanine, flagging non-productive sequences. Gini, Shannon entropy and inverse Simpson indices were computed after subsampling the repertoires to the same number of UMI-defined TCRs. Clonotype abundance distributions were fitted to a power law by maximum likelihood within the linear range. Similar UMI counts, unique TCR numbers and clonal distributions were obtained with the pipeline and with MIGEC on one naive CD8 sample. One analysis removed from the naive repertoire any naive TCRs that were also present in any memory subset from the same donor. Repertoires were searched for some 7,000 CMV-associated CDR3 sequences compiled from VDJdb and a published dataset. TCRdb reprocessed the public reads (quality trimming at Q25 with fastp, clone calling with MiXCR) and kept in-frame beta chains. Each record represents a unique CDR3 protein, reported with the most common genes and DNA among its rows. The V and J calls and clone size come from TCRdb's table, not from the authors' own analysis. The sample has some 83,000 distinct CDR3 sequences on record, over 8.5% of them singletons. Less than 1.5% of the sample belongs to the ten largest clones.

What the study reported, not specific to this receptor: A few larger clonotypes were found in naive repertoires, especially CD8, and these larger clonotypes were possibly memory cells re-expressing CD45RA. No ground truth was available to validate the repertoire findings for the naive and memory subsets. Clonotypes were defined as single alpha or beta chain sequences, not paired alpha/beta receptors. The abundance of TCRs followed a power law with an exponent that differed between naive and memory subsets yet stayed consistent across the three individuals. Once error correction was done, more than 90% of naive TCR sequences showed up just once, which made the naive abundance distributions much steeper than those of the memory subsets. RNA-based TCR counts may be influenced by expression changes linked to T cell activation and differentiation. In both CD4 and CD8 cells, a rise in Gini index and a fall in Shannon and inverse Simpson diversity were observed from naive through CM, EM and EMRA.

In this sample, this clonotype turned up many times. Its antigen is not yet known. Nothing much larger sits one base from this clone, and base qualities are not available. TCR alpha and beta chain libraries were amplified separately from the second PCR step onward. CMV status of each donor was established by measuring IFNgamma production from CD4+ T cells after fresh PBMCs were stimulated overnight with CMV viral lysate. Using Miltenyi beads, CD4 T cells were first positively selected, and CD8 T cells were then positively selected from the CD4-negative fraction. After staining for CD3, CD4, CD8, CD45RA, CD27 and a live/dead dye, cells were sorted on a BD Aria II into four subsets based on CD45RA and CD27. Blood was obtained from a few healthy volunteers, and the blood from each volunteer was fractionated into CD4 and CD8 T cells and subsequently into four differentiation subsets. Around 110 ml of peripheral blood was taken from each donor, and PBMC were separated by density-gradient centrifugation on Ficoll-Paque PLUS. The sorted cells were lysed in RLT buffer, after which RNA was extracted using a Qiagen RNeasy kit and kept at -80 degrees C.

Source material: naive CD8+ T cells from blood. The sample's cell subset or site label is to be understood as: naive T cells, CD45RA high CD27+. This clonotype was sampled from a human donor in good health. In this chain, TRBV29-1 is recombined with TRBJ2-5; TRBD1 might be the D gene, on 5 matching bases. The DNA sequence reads TGCAGCGTTGAATTCAGGGTACAGACCCAGTACTTC. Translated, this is CSVEFRVQTQYF.